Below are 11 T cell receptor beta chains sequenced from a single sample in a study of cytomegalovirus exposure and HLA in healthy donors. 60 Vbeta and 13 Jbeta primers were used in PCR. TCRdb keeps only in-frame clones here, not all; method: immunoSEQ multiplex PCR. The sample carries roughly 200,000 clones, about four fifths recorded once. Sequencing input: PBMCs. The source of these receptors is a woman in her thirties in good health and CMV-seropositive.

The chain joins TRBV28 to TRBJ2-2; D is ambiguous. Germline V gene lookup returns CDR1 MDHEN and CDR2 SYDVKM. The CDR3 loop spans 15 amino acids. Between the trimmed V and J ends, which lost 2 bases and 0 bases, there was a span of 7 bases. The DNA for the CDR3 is TGTGCCAGCAGTTTAGGGCAGGCGAACACCGGGGAGCTGTTTTTT. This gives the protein CASSLGQANTGELFF.

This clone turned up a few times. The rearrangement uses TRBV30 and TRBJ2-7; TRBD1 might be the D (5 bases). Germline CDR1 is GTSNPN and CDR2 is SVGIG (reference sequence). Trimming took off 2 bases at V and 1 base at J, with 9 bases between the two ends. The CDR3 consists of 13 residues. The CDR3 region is CAWSKGSSYEQYF. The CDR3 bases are TGTGCCTGGAGTAAGGGGTCTTCCTACGAGCAGTACTTC.

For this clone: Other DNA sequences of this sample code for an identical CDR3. The CDR3 DNA sequence: TGTGCCAGCAGCCCGGACAGTAATCAGCCCCAGCATTTT. Translation gives CASSPDSNQPQHF. The chain combines TRBV27 with TRBJ1-5, with D possibly being TRBD1 (6 bases). The CDR3 has 13 residues. Germline loops: CDR1 MNHEY, CDR2 SMNVEV (reference sequence). V lost 6 bases, J lost 4 bases, and 10 bases lay in between.

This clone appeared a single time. The DNA of the CDR3 is TGTGCCAGCTCACTTGAAGGAGGGACTGGAAACACCATATATTTT. This encodes CASSLEGGTGNTIYF. This chain links TRBV18 with TRBJ1-3; D is unresolved. This CDR3 is built from 15 residues. In germline, CDR1 is KGHSH, CDR2 LQKENI. Trimming pared 4 bases from V and 2 bases from J, leaving 12 bases between. Filled out from reference TRBV18 and TRBJ1-3, the complete variable domain reads NAGVMQNPRHLVRRRGQEARLRCSPMKGHSHVYWYRQLPEEGLKFMVYLQKENIIDESGMPKERFSAEFPKEGPSILRIQQVVRGDSAAYFCASSLEGGTGNTIYFGEGSWLTVV.

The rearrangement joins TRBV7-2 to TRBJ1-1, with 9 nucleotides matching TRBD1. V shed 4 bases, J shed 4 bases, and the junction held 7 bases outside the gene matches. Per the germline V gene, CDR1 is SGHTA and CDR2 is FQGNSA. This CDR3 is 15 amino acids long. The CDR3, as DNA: TGTGCCAGCAGCTCAACTTGGACAGGGGCCACTGAAGCTTTCTTT. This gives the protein CASSSTWTGATEAFF.

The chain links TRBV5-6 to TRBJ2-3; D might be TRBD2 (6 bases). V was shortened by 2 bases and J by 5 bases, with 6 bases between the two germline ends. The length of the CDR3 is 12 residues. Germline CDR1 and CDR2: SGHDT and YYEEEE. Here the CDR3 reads CASSFGGDTQYF. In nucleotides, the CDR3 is TGTGCCAGCAGCTTCGGGGGAGATACGCAGTATTTT.

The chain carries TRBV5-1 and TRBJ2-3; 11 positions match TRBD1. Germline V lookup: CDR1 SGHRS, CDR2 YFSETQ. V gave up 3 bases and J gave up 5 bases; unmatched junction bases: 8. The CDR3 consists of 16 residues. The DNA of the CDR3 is TGCGCCAGCAGCTCCGGACAGGGGGCGCAACAAGATACGCAGTATTTT. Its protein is CASSSGQGAQQDTQYF.

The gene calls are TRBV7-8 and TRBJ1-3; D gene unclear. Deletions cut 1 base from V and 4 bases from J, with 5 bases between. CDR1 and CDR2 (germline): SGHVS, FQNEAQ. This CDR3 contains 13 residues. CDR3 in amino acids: CASSLVIGNTIYF. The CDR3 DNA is TGTGCCAGCAGCTTAGTAATCGGAAACACCATATATTTT.

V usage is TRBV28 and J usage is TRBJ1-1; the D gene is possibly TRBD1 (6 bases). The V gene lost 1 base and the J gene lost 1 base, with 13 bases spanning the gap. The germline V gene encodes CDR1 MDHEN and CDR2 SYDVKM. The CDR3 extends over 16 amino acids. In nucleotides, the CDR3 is TGTGCCAGCAGTTTATCTGGGGGCAGTCCGAACACTGAAGCTTTCTTT. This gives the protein CASSLSGGSPNTEAFF.

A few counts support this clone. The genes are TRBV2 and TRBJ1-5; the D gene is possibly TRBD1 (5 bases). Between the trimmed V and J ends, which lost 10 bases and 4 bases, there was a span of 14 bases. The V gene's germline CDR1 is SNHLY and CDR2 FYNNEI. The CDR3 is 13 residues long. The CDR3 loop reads CAIGDWGNQPQHF. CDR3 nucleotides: TGTGCCATCGGGGACTGGGGGAATCAGCCCCAGCATTTT.

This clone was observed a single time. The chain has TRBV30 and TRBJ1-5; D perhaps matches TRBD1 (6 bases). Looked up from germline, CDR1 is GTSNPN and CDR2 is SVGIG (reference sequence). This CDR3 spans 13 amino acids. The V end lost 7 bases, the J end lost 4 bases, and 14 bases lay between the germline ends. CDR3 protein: CALEAGVNQPQHF. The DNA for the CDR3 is TGTGCCTTGGAGGCAGGGGTAAATCAGCCCCAGCATTTT.